Following are 22 T cell receptor beta chains from one sample sequenced in a study of blood T cell repertoires in COVID-19. Data came from immunoSEQ multiplex PCR; TCRdb stores just in-frame clones and leaves some out. The table lists over 35,000 clones, 80% to 90% of them singletons, with 25% to 40% in the top ten. The sample was peripheral blood. All receptors come from a woman at least 80 years old with COVID-19, enrolled during active disease.

V and J are TRBV6-5 and TRBJ2-7, with 8 nucleotides matching TRBD1. Germline trimming cut 5 bases from V and 4 bases from J; bases unmatched to any gene: 10. There are 15 residues in the CDR3. Germline values: CDR1 MNHEY, CDR2 SVGAGI. The CDR3 protein is CASSRDRPFPYEQYF. As DNA, the CDR3 is TGTGCCAGCAGTCGGGACAGGCCCTTTCCTTACGAGCAGTACTTC.

The V call is TRBV14, the J call TRBJ2-2, with 10 positions matching TRBD1. The length of the CDR3 is 16 residues. Germline V CDR1 and CDR2: SGHDN, FVKESK. J gave up 3 bases and V 5 bases, and 6 bases lay outside the gene matches. The CDR3 reads CASSTRQGADTGELFF. The DNA of the CDR3 is TGTGCCAGCAGCACAAGACAGGGGGCGGACACCGGGGAGCTGTTTTTT.

The V call is TRBV24-1, the J call TRBJ1-2; D possibly corresponds to TRBD1 (6 bases). The V and J ends lost 6 bases and 8 bases respectively, with 15 bases between them. The CDR3 runs to 13 residues. The germline V gene encodes CDR1 KGHDR and CDR2 SFDVKD. CDR3 bases: TGTGCCACCAGTTTTGCCCAGGGGCGAGGCTACACCTTC. Amino acid sequence: CATSFAQGRGYTF.

The count of this clone is one. Distinct nucleotide sequences in the sample also encode this CDR3. V gene TRBV5-1 combines with J gene TRBJ1-2; 10 bases are shared with TRBD1. With 3 bases clipped from V and 2 bases from J, the junction kept 1 base outside the gene matches. This CDR3 comprises 14 residues. Per germline, CDR1 SGHRS and CDR2 YFSETQ. The CDR3: CASSSGQGNYGYTF. In DNA, the CDR3 is TGCGCCAGCAGCTCGGGACAGGGGAACTATGGCTACACCTTC.

CDR3 nucleotide sequence: TGCGCCAGCAGCCAAGACCCTAACCCACCCCTCCACTTT. Translation gives CASSQDPNPPLHF. This chain connects TRBV4-3 to TRBJ1-6; D remains ambiguous. This CDR3 has 13 amino acids. V was clipped by 0 bases and J by 11 bases, with 8 bases between them. Germline V gene lookup returns CDR1 LGHNA and CDR2 YSLEER.

V and J are TRBV7-7 and TRBJ2-1, with 9 positions matching TRBD1. The CDR3 extends over 15 amino acids. CDR1 SSHAT and CDR2 FNYEAQ come from the germline V gene (reference sequence). V shed 4 bases and J 9 bases; nucleotides not matched to a gene: 10. The CDR3 DNA reads as TGTGCCAGCAGCTCCGGGACAGGGAGAAGGGGTGAGCAGTTCTTC. This codes for CASSSGTGRRGEQFF.

The chain links TRBV4-2 to TRBJ2-7, with 7 bases fitting TRBD2. V lost 4 bases and J lost 3; bases outside the gene matches: 3. The CDR3 loop spans 13 amino acids. Germline V gene data show CDR1 as LGHNA and CDR2 as YNFKEQ. The CDR3 loop is CASSLGDYYEQYF. Written as DNA, the CDR3 is TGTGCCAGCAGCCTGGGGGACTACTACGAGCAGTACTTC.

This clone was seen only once. The chain joins TRBV9 to TRBJ2-1, with 8 bases matching TRBD2. The CDR3 totals 15 residues. V lost 1 base, J lost 8 bases, and 8 bases stayed unmatched. Per the germline V gene, CDR1 is SGDLS and CDR2 is YYNGEE. CDR3 coding DNA: TGTGCCAGCAGCGTATGGGGCGGGGGGAGCGATGAGCAGTTCTTC. It yields the protein CASSVWGGGSDEQFF.

This clone was detected only once. V gene TRBV18 combines with J gene TRBJ2-3; TRBD1 matches 8 bases. The V gene's germline CDR1 is KGHSH and CDR2 LQKENI. The CDR3 runs 16 residues. Unmatched junction bases numbered 9, after V lost 3 bases and J lost 4 bases. The CDR3 here is CASSPRTGMGSDTQYF. Written as DNA, the CDR3 is TGTGCCAGCTCACCGCGGACAGGGATGGGTTCAGATACGCAGTATTTT.

The chain employs TRBV19 and TRBJ1-6; TRBD1 agrees at 7 bases. This CDR3 has 15 amino acids. J was trimmed by 8 bases and V by 7 bases; bases with no gene match: 11. CDR1 LNHDA and CDR2 SQIVND come from the germline V gene (reference sequence). CDR3 loop: CASTRTHTGDSPLHF. CDR3 nucleotides: TGTGCCAGTACGAGGACCCATACAGGGGATTCACCCCTCCACTTT.

V usage is TRBV6-2 or TRBV6-3 and J usage is TRBJ1-4; D call uncertain. V gave up 5 bases and J gave up 8 bases, with 12 bases separating them. The CDR3 runs 13 residues. The germline V gene has CDR1 MNHEY and CDR2 SVGEGT. The CDR3 here is CASSPRAVEKLFF. In DNA form, the CDR3 reads TGTGCCAGCAGTCCGCGGGCCGTGGAAAAACTGTTTTTT.

The CDR3 DNA follows: TGTGCCAGCAGTTTACCGTCCCCCGACAGGGGAATCGTCTACGAGCAGTACTTC. As protein: CASSLPSPDRGIVYEQYF. The V call is TRBV28, the J call TRBJ2-7, with 8 positions matching TRBD1. Germline values: CDR1 MDHEN, CDR2 SYDVKM. The CDR3 spans 18 residues. V lost 2 bases, J lost 3 bases, and 15 bases stayed unmatched. Full variable domain (remainder filled in from reference TRBV28 and TRBJ2-7): DVKVTQSSRYLVKRTGEKVFLECVQDMDHENMFWYRQDPGLGLRLIYFSYDVKMKEKGDIPEGYSVSREKKERFSLILESASTNQTSMYLCASSLPSPDRGIVYEQYFGPGTRLTVT.

The CDR3 DNA reads as TGTGCCAGCAGCGTAGTGGACACCGTAAAGGGCTATGGCTACACCTTC. This sequence encodes CASSVVDTVKGYGYTF. The rearrangement links TRBV9 to TRBJ1-2; maybe TRBD1 (5 bases). CDR3 length: 16 amino acids. Germline V gene lookup returns CDR1 SGDLS and CDR2 YYNGEE. V lost 0 bases and J 4 bases, leaving 16 bases between the germline ends.

The genes are TRBV18 and TRBJ2-7; 8 bases align to TRBD2. V lost 3 bases and J lost 7; bases outside the gene matches: 8. The CDR3 is made up of 14 amino acids. CDR1 and CDR2 from the germline V gene are KGHSH and LQKENI. The CDR3 is CASSPIGRVEEQYF. The CDR3 DNA sequence: TGTGCCAGCTCACCCATCGGGAGGGTGGAAGAGCAGTACTTC.

This rearrangement joins TRBV6-1 to TRBJ1-2, with D unresolved. The CDR3 is made up of 16 amino acids. The V gene's germline CDR1 is MNHNS and CDR2 SASEGT. The V end was cut by 2 bases, the J end by 2 bases, with 15 bases between. The CDR3 sequence is CASSERGGSVNYGYTF. CDR3 in DNA: TGTGCCAGCAGTGAAAGAGGCGGAAGTGTGAACTATGGCTACACCTTC.

The chain recombines TRBV7-2 with TRBJ2-7; 8 bases match TRBD2. CDR3 size: 15 residues. Germline V lookup: CDR1 SGHTA, CDR2 FQGNSA. The trim removed 5 bases at V and 0 bases at J, leaving 6 bases unmatched. The DNA of the CDR3 is TGTGCCAGCAGCCCCGCACTAGCGGCCTCCTACGAGCAGTACTTC. Translation: CASSPALAASYEQYF. The whole variable domain, remainder taken from reference TRBV7-2 and TRBJ2-7, is GAGVSQSPSNKVTEKGKDVELRCDPISGHTALYWYRQSLGQGLEFLIYFQGNSAPDKSGLPSDRFSAERTGGSVSTLTIQRTQQEDSAVYLCASSPALAASYEQYFGPGTRLTVT.

This rearrangement joins TRBV7-2 to TRBJ2-4, with TRBD2 matching 8 bases. The germline CDR1 and CDR2 sequences are SGHTA and FQGNSA. The V gene end was trimmed by 1 base and the J gene end by 0 bases; junction bases not matched to a gene: 8. The CDR3 covers 18 residues. CDR3 protein: CASSLGYRSGGAKNIQYF. The CDR3 DNA is TGTGCCAGCAGCTTAGGGTACAGAAGCGGGGGAGCCAAAAACATTCAGTACTTC.

The V call is TRBV20-1, the J call TRBJ2-1; TRBD2 aligns across 13 bases. The V gene end was trimmed by 3 bases and the J gene end by 4 bases; junction bases not matched to a gene: 9. Germline values: CDR1 DFQATT, CDR2 SNEGSKA (reference sequence). This CDR3 has 17 amino acids. The chain's CDR3 is CSASGLAGVWGYNEQFF. CDR3 DNA sequence: TGCAGTGCTAGTGGACTAGCGGGAGTATGGGGGTACAATGAGCAGTTCTTC.

J is TRBJ2-3 and V is TRBV5-4, with 9 bases aligning to TRBD2. Per germline, CDR1 SGHNT and CDR2 YYREEE (reference sequence). Trimming at V came to 0 bases and at J to 5 bases, leaving 4 bases not matched to a gene. The CDR3 length is 15 residues. The CDR3 here is CASSLGLAAGDTQYF. The CDR3 coding sequence is TGTGCCAGCAGCTTGGGACTAGCGGCTGGAGATACGCAGTATTTT.

The chain combines TRBV6-2 or TRBV6-3 with TRBJ1-1, with 7 bases identical to TRBD1. Germline loops: CDR1 MNHEY, CDR2 SVGEGT. With V trimmed by 5 bases and J by 6 bases, 6 bases remained unmatched. The CDR3 has 13 residues. This CDR3 is CASSGPGQPEAFF. DNA of the CDR3: TGTGCCAGCAGTGGACCGGGACAGCCTGAAGCTTTCTTT.

This chain uses TRBV7-9 with TRBJ2-2, with D unresolved. The CDR3 extends over 14 amino acids. Trimming took off 3 bases at V and 0 bases at J, with 5 bases between the two ends. CDR1 is SEHNR, CDR2 FQNEAQ, per germline (reference sequence). The DNA of the CDR3 is TGTGCCAGCAGCTTCCAGGCGAACACCGGGGAGCTGTTTTTT. Encoded protein: CASSFQANTGELFF.

This clone showed up just a few times. This chain links TRBV19 with TRBJ1-2, with 7 positions matching TRBD1. The germline V gene encodes CDR1 LNHDA and CDR2 SQIVND (reference sequence). The CDR3 consists of 17 residues. With 4 bases clipped from V and 5 bases from J, the junction kept 16 bases outside the gene matches. This CDR3 is CASSSLQGLTRYYGYTF. The CDR3 DNA is TGTGCCAGTAGTAGCTTACAGGGGTTGACCCGGTATTATGGCTACACCTTC.